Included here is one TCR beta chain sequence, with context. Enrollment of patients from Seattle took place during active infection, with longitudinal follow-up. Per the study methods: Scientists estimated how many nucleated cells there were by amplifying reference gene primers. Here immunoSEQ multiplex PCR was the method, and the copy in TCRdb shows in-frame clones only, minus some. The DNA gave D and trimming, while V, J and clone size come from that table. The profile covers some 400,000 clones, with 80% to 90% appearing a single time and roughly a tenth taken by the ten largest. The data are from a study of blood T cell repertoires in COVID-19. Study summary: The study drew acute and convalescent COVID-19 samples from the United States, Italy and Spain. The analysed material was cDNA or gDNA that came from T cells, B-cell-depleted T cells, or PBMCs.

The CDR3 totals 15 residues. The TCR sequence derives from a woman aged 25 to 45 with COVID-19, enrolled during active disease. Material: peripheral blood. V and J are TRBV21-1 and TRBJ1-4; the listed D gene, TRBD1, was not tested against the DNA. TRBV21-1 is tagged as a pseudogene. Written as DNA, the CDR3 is TGTGCCAGCAGCGCCGGGACACCAGTTAATGAAAAACTGTTTTTT. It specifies CASSAGTPVNEKLFF.